The present T cell receptor (beta chain) was sequenced within a study of technical replicates of blood from a handful of donors. J gave up 1 base and V 6 bases, and 5 bases lay outside the gene matches. The CDR3 spans 15 residues. Per germline, CDR1 MNHEY and CDR2 SVGAGI. Using immunoSEQ multiplex PCR, the repertoire was profiled, and TCRdb retains in-frame clones only, with some absent. The sample records 60,000 to 90,000 clones, approximately 96% being singletons. The sequence came from a human donor in good health. The V and J genes are TRBV6-5 and TRBJ2-7; TRBD2 aligns across 11 bases. Sequencing input: T cells isolated from PBMCs. The CDR3 DNA reads as TGTGCCAGCAGCTACGGACTAGCGGGTTCCTACGAGCAGTACTTC. This gives the protein CASSYGLAGSYEQYF.